This T cell receptor beta chain stems from a study of blood T cell repertoires in COVID-19. Study-level information: The United States, Italy and Spain supplied acute and convalescent COVID-19 samples. T cells, B-cell-depleted T cells, or PBMCs supplied cDNA or gDNA.

V was clipped by 2 bases and J by 4 bases; unmatched bases: 4. The CDR3 has 15 residues. Germline V CDR1 and CDR2: SGHRS, YFSETQ. Original handling: Counts of nucleated cells, estimated from reference gene primer amplification, were obtained. The method was immunoSEQ multiplex PCR; TCRdb's version includes in-frame clones alone and lacks a portion of them. V, J and clone size are those of that table, while D and trimming were read from the DNA. The sample consists of about 140,000 clones, more than 60% of them appearing once. This chain joins TRBV5-1 and TRBJ2-1; 9 bases fit TRBD1. This TCR derives from a woman aged 60-70 years with acute or convalescent COVID-19. Specimen: peripheral blood. CDR3 in amino acids: CASSFQQGAYNEQFF. The CDR3 region has the DNA TGCGCCAGCAGCTTCCAACAGGGGGCTTACAATGAGCAGTTCTTC.